These T cell receptor beta chains were read from a single sample in a study of vaccination and CD4 T cells after COVID-19. TCRdb re-called the PCR reads with MiXCR, one entry per CDR3 protein. The table lists over 10,000 distinct CDR3 sequences, 45% of them singletons. Antigens for these TCRs are unknown. This sample comprised cultured CD4+ T cells from blood, obtained after SARS-CoV-2 vaccination. These receptors all come from a human donor with COVID-19. Each CDR3 is given with its conserved first and last residue. D genes are given only for firm matches.

d_call: .
v_call: TRBV6-1
cdr3_aa: CASSEARRGFQPQHF

d_call: .
v_call: TRBV7-2
cdr3_aa: CASSSSGGGGQETQYF

d_call: TRBD1
v_call: TRBV4-3
cdr3_aa: CASSREDRGAYEQYF

d_call: TRBD1
v_call: TRBV28
cdr3_aa: CASSGRQGQGETQYF

d_call: .
v_call: TRBV5-1
cdr3_aa: CASIYMPNTGELFF

d_call: TRBD1
v_call: TRBV5-4
cdr3_aa: CASSKGTDPSNYGYTF

d_call: .
v_call: TRBV6-2/TRBV6-3
cdr3_aa: CASSYGRDNQPQHF

d_call: .
v_call: TRBV12-3/TRBV12-4
cdr3_aa: CASSFGRMNTEAFF

d_call: .
v_call: TRBV5-1
cdr3_aa: CASSLVRGTWGEQYF

d_call: .
v_call: TRBV2
cdr3_aa: CASSESGDYAYTF

d_call: .
v_call: TRBV28
cdr3_aa: CASSSAGQETQYF

d_call: .
v_call: TRBV11-3
cdr3_aa: CASSLGNDRVAFF

d_call: TRBD2
v_call: TRBV20-1
cdr3_aa: CSAPQGWGGGDQETQYF

d_call: .
v_call: TRBV18
cdr3_aa: CASSPPRGGNYGYTF

d_call: .
v_call: TRBV30
cdr3_aa: CASQGQRGAYNSPLHF

d_call: TRBD1
v_call: TRBV20-1
cdr3_aa: CSASGTGGAVGYTF

d_call: .
v_call: TRBV6-1
cdr3_aa: CASRMDGTPNEKLFF

d_call: TRBD2
v_call: TRBV5-1
cdr3_aa: CASSGGGNSYNEQFF

d_call: TRBD1
v_call: TRBV6-1
cdr3_aa: CASSEVTGVDGYTF

d_call: TRBD1
v_call: TRBV20-1
cdr3_aa: CSAPGDREGYGYTF

d_call: .
v_call: TRBV7-7
cdr3_aa: CASSPARFKETQYF

d_call: .
v_call: TRBV6-2/TRBV6-3
cdr3_aa: CASSRISYSNQPQHF

d_call: .
v_call: TRBV6-1
cdr3_aa: CASTDLGANTEAFF

d_call: .
v_call: TRBV7-8
cdr3_aa: CASSFGGGRADTQYF

d_call: .
v_call: TRBV9
cdr3_aa: CASSVAGVLGNEQFF

d_call: .
v_call: TRBV20-1
cdr3_aa: CSASIPLRNPYEQYF

d_call: .
v_call: TRBV28
cdr3_aa: CASIRQSGDYGYTF

d_call: .
v_call: TRBV20-1
cdr3_aa: CSASRTLKTTGELFF

d_call: .
v_call: TRBV19
cdr3_aa: CASSDTGSYGYTF

d_call: TRBD2
v_call: TRBV6-2/TRBV6-3
cdr3_aa: CASSPRGATSGTDTQYF

d_call: .
v_call: TRBV14
cdr3_aa: CASSPSGGTAQYF

d_call: .
v_call: TRBV15
cdr3_aa: CATSRDNRVDYGYTF

d_call: .
v_call: TRBV20-1
cdr3_aa: CSARGATGSTQYF

d_call: .
v_call: TRBV20-1
cdr3_aa: CSASSSDNSPLHF

d_call: TRBD1
v_call: TRBV2
cdr3_aa: CAGGTGPSEQYF

d_call: .
v_call: TRBV15
cdr3_aa: CATSRPGTKNEKLFF

d_call: .
v_call: TRBV6-4
cdr3_aa: CARAGDNFMEQYF

d_call: .
v_call: TRBV21-1
cdr3_aa: CASRARSGASEAFF

d_call: .
v_call: TRBV24-1
cdr3_aa: CATSDTTGPDQPQHF

d_call: TRBD1
v_call: TRBV6-1
cdr3_aa: CASGTGGWNYGYTF

d_call: TRBD2
v_call: TRBV20-1
cdr3_aa: CSARAGGNTGELFF

d_call: TRBD1
v_call: TRBV19
cdr3_aa: CASSPWGQGDTEAFF

d_call: TRBD1
v_call: TRBV7-6
cdr3_aa: CASSLTGAIDGYTF

d_call: TRBD2
v_call: TRBV20-1
cdr3_aa: CSAAGETDTQYF

d_call: .
v_call: TRBV6-1
cdr3_aa: CASSLGVSGANVLTF

d_call: TRBD1
v_call: TRBV10-3
cdr3_aa: CAIRTDREPAQPQHF

d_call: .
v_call: TRBV27
cdr3_aa: CASSSTYSSGNTIYF

d_call: .
v_call: TRBV7-7
cdr3_aa: CASSLGQGKAQYF

d_call: TRBD1
v_call: TRBV19
cdr3_aa: CASFPGQGVSGELFF